These T cell receptor beta chains were read from a single sample in a study of a mutant IDH1 vaccine in newly diagnosed glioma. The antigens these receptors bind are not known. Profiled with immunoSEQ multiplex PCR; TCRdb holds only in-frame clones, not every one. This table has around 61,000 clones, about 79% appearing once. The starting material was PBMCs, obtained from a glioma patient whose treatment included an IDH1 peptide vaccine. The source is a man aged 50 to 60 with glioma. Both conserved end residues are part of each CDR3. Part of the rows lack a size; the others show once, few, many or a class for expanded clones.

clone size: -; V gene: TRBV5-1; CDR3 protein: CASSLTSDHEQYF
clone size: -; V gene: TRBV7-7; CDR3 protein: CASSPRPDTGELFF
clone size: -; V gene: TRBV10-3; CDR3 protein: CAISDGTSGGGVETQYF
clone size: -; V gene: TRBV28; CDR3 protein: CASSPETGKALGYEQYF
clone size: few; V gene: TRBV4-1; CDR3 protein: CASSTGPRVSEAFF
clone size: -; V gene: TRBV5-4; CDR3 protein: CASSLVGAAKNIQYF
clone size: -; V gene: TRBV23-1; CDR3 protein: CASSQAPGQGNPDEAFF
clone size: -; V gene: TRBV18; CDR3 protein: CASSRDADYEQYF
clone size: -; V gene: TRBV5-5; CDR3 protein: CASSFEWAPEQYF
clone size: -; V gene: TRBV5-1; CDR3 protein: CASSLGMEETQYF
clone size: few; V gene: TRBV30; CDR3 protein: CAWSSRGGNTEAFF
clone size: -; V gene: TRBV10-3; CDR3 protein: CAISDPGQGYGYTF
clone size: -; V gene: TRBV11-2; CDR3 protein: CASSLGGGASNEQFF
clone size: -; V gene: TRBV18; CDR3 protein: CASSPPPRQGNGQPQHF
clone size: few; V gene: TRBV5-1; CDR3 protein: CASSSEDGNYGYTF
clone size: -; V gene: TRBV5-1; CDR3 protein: CASSYSDGINSPLHF
clone size: once; V gene: TRBV19; CDR3 protein: CASSSGQGSTGELFF
clone size: -; V gene: TRBV19; CDR3 protein: CASSIQGTYNEQFF
clone size: -; V gene: TRBV7-9; CDR3 protein: CASSDEGGADGGYTF
clone size: few; V gene: TRBV15; CDR3 protein: CATSRDEQPQHF
clone size: -; V gene: TRBV18; CDR3 protein: CASSPRQSNTGELFF
clone size: -; V gene: TRBV27; CDR3 protein: CASSLSSGPLIYEQYF
clone size: -; V gene: TRBV7-9; CDR3 protein: CASSYREGGYNEQFF
clone size: few; V gene: TRBV18; CDR3 protein: CASSPGGGYNEQFF
clone size: -; V gene: TRBV19; CDR3 protein: CASSRQGTYGYTF
clone size: -; V gene: TRBV7-9; CDR3 protein: CASSLTGDNQPQHF
clone size: few; V gene: TRBV6-4; CDR3 protein: CASSEDRNTEAFF
clone size: -; V gene: TRBV5-1; CDR3 protein: CASSLDGRGSNQPQHF
clone size: -; V gene: TRBV6-6; CDR3 protein: CASKGGAANTGELFF